These 24 T cell receptor beta chains originate from one sample sequenced in a study of T-cell reconstitution after alpha-beta-depleted transplantation in children. As it was prepared, the TCRbeta library received unique molecular identifiers. TCRdb redid the calling of the PCR reads with MiXCR, one entry per CDR3 protein. The repertoire has more than 400,000 distinct CDR3 sequences, 9.5% to 12% of them found once; the top ten carry 11% to 15%. The material sequenced was PBMCs, mostly from graft donor cells, taken 180 days after TCRalphabeta/CD19-depleted stem cell transplant. These receptors originate from a female patient aged 2-9 years who had a stem cell transplant for aplastic anemia, so the T cells may come from the graft donor.

The sample holds a few counts of this clonotype. The V and J genes are TRBV28 and TRBJ2-3, with 7 bases fitting TRBD1. With 6 bases clipped from V and 0 bases from J, the junction kept 6 bases outside the gene matches. Germline V lookup: CDR1 MDHEN, CDR2 SYDVKM. The CDR3 loop spans 15 amino acids. The CDR3 DNA follows: TGTGCCAGCAGAGGGGGCGGGCTTAGCACAGATACGCAGTATTTT. This gives the protein CASRGGGLSTDTQYF.

V usage is TRBV7-8 and J usage is TRBJ2-4; 9 bases are a match to TRBD1. Germline V lookup: CDR1 SGHVS, CDR2 FQNEAQ. The CDR3 runs to 15 residues. V lost 5 bases, J lost 7 bases, and 9 bases stayed unmatched. CDR3 sequence reads: CASSRPRTGVNIQYF. DNA for the CDR3: TGTGCCAGCAGCCGACCAAGGACAGGGGTTAACATTCAGTACTTC.

This clonotype was counted many times. V and J are TRBV29-1 and TRBJ2-3; 11 nucleotides align to TRBD1. The CDR3 totals 15 residues. Germline loops: CDR1 SQVTM, CDR2 ANQGSEA. Unmatched junction bases numbered 8, after V lost 5 bases and J lost 4 bases. In DNA form, the CDR3 reads TGCAGCGTTAACACGGACAGGGGGCTCGCAGATACGCAGTATTTT. This gives the protein CSVNTDRGLADTQYF.

The V call is TRBV15, the J call TRBJ1-5; 8 nucleotides line up with TRBD1. J was trimmed by 4 bases and V by 5 bases; bases with no gene match: 7. Germline loops: CDR1 LNHNV, CDR2 YYDKDF (reference sequence). The CDR3 totals 15 residues. This CDR3 is CATSLDRGPNQPQHF. CDR3 nucleotide sequence: TGTGCCACCAGCCTAGACAGGGGACCTAATCAGCCCCAGCATTTT.

This clonotype was counted at least ten times. The chain carries TRBV3-1 and TRBJ1-1; D gene unclear. The V gene's germline CDR1 is LGHDT and CDR2 YNNKEL (reference sequence). This CDR3 is 12 amino acids long. The V end was cut by 1 base, the J end by 10 bases, with 10 bases between. CDR3 loop: CASSQGTRGAFF. The CDR3 DNA sequence: TGTGCCAGCAGCCAAGGGACCCGTGGAGCTTTCTTT.

This clonotype was seen repeatedly, ten times or more. This chain joins TRBV4-2 and TRBJ2-7; the match to TRBD2 covers 9 bases. This CDR3 is 20 amino acids long. V lost 1 base to trimming and J lost 5 bases; unmatched junction nucleotides: 21. Germline CDR1 LGHNA, CDR2 YNFKEQ. The CDR3 reads CASSQGGSSGSWAIGDEQYV. CDR3 DNA sequence: TGTGCCAGCAGCCAAGGGGGGAGTAGCGGGAGTTGGGCTATCGGTGACGAGCAGTACGTC.

This clonotype turned up a few times. V and J are TRBV20-1 and TRBJ2-4; 12 bases fit TRBD2. Germline lookup yields CDR1 DFQATT and CDR2 SNEGSKA (reference sequence). Trimming at V came to 1 base and at J to 3 bases, leaving 25 bases not matched to a gene. The CDR3 has 23 amino acids. The CDR3 DNA is TGCAGTGCTAGAGTGGGGACGCCTAGCGGGAGGGCCGGTTTGGTTTTGGACAAAAACATTCAGTACTTC. Its translation: CSARVGTPSGRAGLVLDKNIQYF.

Regarding this clonotype: This may arise from a read error, as a much more abundant clone is one base away. The chain joins TRBV5-1 to TRBJ2-1; unclear D gene. The length of the CDR3 is 15 residues. CDR1 and CDR2 from the germline V gene are SGHRS and YFSETQ. CDR3 in amino acids: CASGLDPEWYNEQFF. In DNA, the CDR3 is TGCGCCAGCGGCTTGGACCCCGAGTGGTACAATGAGCAGTTCTTC. Combining the CDR3 with reference TRBV5-1 and TRBJ2-1 gives the whole variable domain KAGVTQTPRYLIKTRGQQVTLSCSPISGHRSVSWYQQTPGQGLQFLFEYFSETQRNKGNFPGRFSGRQFSNSRSEMNVSTLELGDSALYLCASGLDPEWYNEQFFGPGTRLTVL.

As regards this clonotype: The junction and the germline gene differ at one end; a read error may be behind it. The chain joins TRBV28 to TRBJ2-7, with TRBD2 identical over 12 bases. Germline values: CDR1 MDHEN, CDR2 SYDVKM. The CDR3 is 16 residues long. The CDR3 loop is CASRVGTSGCSYDQYF. DNA of the CDR3: TGTGCCAGCAGGGTCGGGACTAGCGGGTGTTCCTACGACCAGTACTTC.

This clonotype was recorded at least ten times. This chain connects TRBV28 to TRBJ1-1; possible D gene TRBD1, 5 bases. CDR1 is MDHEN and CDR2 is SYDVKM in the germline V gene. V shed 6 bases and J shed 1 base, with 15 bases lying between them. This CDR3 has 15 amino acids. The CDR3 DNA is TGTGCCAGCAGCCCCACGGGACGGAGGAACACTGAAGCTTTCTTT. Its protein product is CASSPTGRRNTEAFF.

The CDR3 DNA reads TGTGCCACCCTAACGACAGGCCTCACAGATACGCAGTATTTT. It codes for CATLTTGLTDTQYF. This chain joins TRBV28 and TRBJ2-3; TRBD1 is a possible D gene (6 bases). V dropped 10 bases and J dropped 2 bases, with 16 bases sitting between them. The CDR3 is 14 residues long. Germline V gives CDR1 MDHEN, CDR2 SYDVKM.

This clonotype was detected many times. V gene TRBV5-1 combines with J gene TRBJ2-7; TRBD2 agrees at 12 bases. CDR3 length: 16 residues. J lost 3 bases, V lost 0 bases, and 4 bases had no gene match. Germline V lookup: CDR1 SGHRS, CDR2 YFSETQ. The CDR3 nucleotides are TGCGCCAGCAGCTTGGGACTAGCGGGAGTTTACTACGAGCAGTACTTC. As protein: CASSLGLAGVYYEQYF.

V usage is TRBV5-5 and J usage is TRBJ2-1, with D perhaps TRBD1 (6 bases). Germline V CDR1 and CDR2: SGHKS, YYEKEE (reference sequence). The V gene lost 2 bases and the J gene lost 4 bases, with 16 bases spanning the gap. CDR3 length: 16 residues. CDR3 in DNA: TGTGCCAGCAGCTTCCTACAGGGACCCCCTTACAATGAGCAGTTCTTC. Translated, it gives CASSFLQGPPYNEQFF.

This rearrangement joins TRBV29-1 to TRBJ2-5, with D perhaps TRBD2 (5 bases). CDR1 is SQVTM and CDR2 is ANQGSEA in the germline V gene. V was clipped by 4 bases and J by 4 bases, with 10 bases between them. This CDR3 contains 12 residues. In DNA, the CDR3 is TGCAGCGTTGTACTGGCGGGAGAGACCCAGTACTTC. It translates to CSVVLAGETQYF.

The chain combines TRBV28 with TRBJ1-6; TRBD1 agrees at 7 bases. Trimming cost V 6 bases and J 10 bases; bases outside gene matches: 12. Per germline, CDR1 MDHEN and CDR2 SYDVKM. The CDR3 contains 15 residues. In nucleotides, the CDR3 is TGTGCCAGCAGGATCAACAGGGGCGCCGGGTCACCCCTCCACTTT. Translated, it gives CASRINRGAGSPLHF.

The rearrangement links TRBV7-2 to TRBJ1-1, with 7 bases that match TRBD1. The CDR3 consists of 13 residues. Germline V gene lookup returns CDR1 SGHTA and CDR2 FQGNSA. J gave up 6 bases and V 5 bases, and 6 bases lay outside the gene matches. The CDR3 nucleotides read TGTGCCAGCAGCCGCACAGGGGCAGCTGAAGCTTTCTTT. It yields the protein CASSRTGAAEAFF.

The chain joins TRBV5-1 to TRBJ2-7; 11 positions agree with TRBD1. The CDR3 loop spans 20 amino acids. The germline V gene has CDR1 SGHRS and CDR2 YFSETQ. The V segment lost 1 base and the J segment 0 bases; nucleotides outside the gene matches: 15. CDR3 nucleotide sequence: TGCGCCAGCAGCTTGTGGGACAGGGGGGGAGGAGCGGGCCTCTCCTACGAGCAGTACTTC. This sequence encodes CASSLWDRGGGAGLSYEQYF.

This clonotype appeared a few times. V and J are TRBV6-2 or TRBV6-3 and TRBJ1-2; 10 bases align to TRBD1. CDR3 length equals 15 residues. With 8 bases clipped from V and 5 bases from J, the junction kept 11 bases outside the gene matches. CDR1 is MNHEY and CDR2 is SVGEGT in the germline V gene. The CDR3 here is CASGGTGASPYGYTF. The CDR3 DNA follows: TGTGCCAGCGGCGGGACAGGGGCCTCCCCATATGGCTACACCTTC.

This clonotype came up many times. This sequence joins TRBV4-3 and TRBJ2-7; 10 positions agree with TRBD2. Germline CDR1 LGHNA, CDR2 YSLEER. The CDR3 length is 15 residues. After removal of 4 bases from V and 5 bases from J, the junction contained 8 bases not matched to a gene. The CDR3, as DNA: TGCGCCAGCAGCCTCATGACTAGCGGGTACAACGAGCAGTACTTC. Its translation is CASSLMTSGYNEQYF.

This clonotype turned up a few times. The CDR3 spells CASSWFPADRDQPQHF. CDR3 sequence (DNA): TGTGCCAGCAGTTGGTTCCCTGCCGACAGAGATCAGCCCCAGCATTTT. The chain carries TRBV28 and TRBJ1-5; a weak D match, TRBD1 (5 bases). Germline loops: CDR1 MDHEN, CDR2 SYDVKM. Between the trimmed V and J ends, which lost 4 bases and 5 bases, there was a span of 18 bases. The CDR3 has 16 amino acids.

This clonotype has only a few counts. The CDR3 DNA follows: TGTGCCAGCAGCTTGGTCGGCGGGGGGGTCAATGAGCAGTTCTTC. It is translated as CASSLVGGGVNEQFF. The V call is TRBV7-2, the J call TRBJ2-1; 9 nucleotides match TRBD2. There are 15 residues in the CDR3. V was clipped by 3 bases and J by 6 bases; unmatched bases: 6. The V gene's germline CDR1 is SGHTA and CDR2 FQGNSA. The entire variable domain, with the rest obtained from reference TRBV7-2 and TRBJ2-1, is as follows: GAGVSQSPSNKVTEKGKDVELRCDPISGHTALYWYRQSLGQGLEFLIYFQGNSAPDKSGLPSDRFSAERTGGSVSTLTIQRTQQEDSAVYLCASSLVGGGVNEQFFGPGTRLTVL.

The sample holds a few counts of this clonotype. The chain employs TRBV20-1 and TRBJ2-7; no definite D call. Per germline, CDR1 DFQATT and CDR2 SNEGSKA (reference sequence). Trimming cost V 8 bases and J 5 bases, with 16 bases left between them. The CDR3 contains 12 residues. Written as DNA, the CDR3 is TGCAGTCCCAGCCCTAACGTTCACGAGCAGTACTTC. This gives the protein CSPSPNVHEQYF.

This clonotype has a handful of counts. The rearrangement uses TRBV7-2 and TRBJ1-2; 7 bases fit TRBD1. The germline CDR1 and CDR2 sequences are SGHTA and FQGNSA. This CDR3 spans 13 amino acids. The V segment lost 3 bases and the J segment 8 bases; nucleotides outside the gene matches: 6. In DNA, the CDR3 is TGTGCCAGCAGCTTGGCAACAGGGGTCGGCTACACCTTC. Translated: CASSLATGVGYTF.

The gene calls are TRBV25-1 and TRBJ2-7; TRBD1 might be the D (5 bases). Looked up from germline, CDR1 is MGHDK and CDR2 is SYGVNS. Trimming removed 5 bases from V and 0 bases from J, with 11 bases in between. This CDR3 spans 14 amino acids. Written as DNA, the CDR3 is TGTGCCAGCAGTATACAGGTTCCCTCCTACGAGCAGTACTTC. This encodes CASSIQVPSYEQYF.